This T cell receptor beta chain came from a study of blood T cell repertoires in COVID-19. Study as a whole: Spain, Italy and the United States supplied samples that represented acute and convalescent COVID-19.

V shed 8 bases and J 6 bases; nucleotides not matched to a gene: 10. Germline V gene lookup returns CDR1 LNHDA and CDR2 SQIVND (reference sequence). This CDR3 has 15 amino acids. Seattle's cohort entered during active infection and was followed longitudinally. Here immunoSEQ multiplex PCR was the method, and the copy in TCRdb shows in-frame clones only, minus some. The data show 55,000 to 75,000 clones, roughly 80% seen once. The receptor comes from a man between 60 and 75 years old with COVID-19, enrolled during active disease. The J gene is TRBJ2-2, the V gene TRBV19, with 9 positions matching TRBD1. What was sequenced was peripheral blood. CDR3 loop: CASYPGTGSSGELFF. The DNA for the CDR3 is TGTGCCAGTTATCCGGGGACAGGGTCGTCCGGGGAGCTGTTTTTT.